Listed below are T cell receptor beta chains from one sample, sequenced in a study of T cells after yellow fever vaccination. TCRdb processed the 5' RACE reads anew with MiXCR; each CDR3 protein has one entry. The sample includes about 300,000 distinct CDR3 sequences, approximately 4.2% of them seen just once. The source material was PBMCs, sampled 5 days after the yellow fever booster vaccination. The origin of the receptors is a man aged 18 to 29 who received the YFV17D yellow fever vaccine. The CDR3 runs from the conserved cysteine through the conserved F or W. Fields, in order: CDR3 protein, J gene, V gene, CDR3 length, D gene. A D gene is named only where the DNA matches it firmly.

CASSQDSAGAYYGYTF,TRBJ1-2,TRBV4-2,16,NA
CASSPNLPGANVLTF,TRBJ2-6,TRBV3-1,15,NA
CASSLEGTVIRYGYTF,TRBJ1-2,TRBV5-1,16,TRBD1
CASTLNSGNTIYF,TRBJ1-3,TRBV12-3/TRBV12-4,13,NA
CASSRVYSGVEETQYF,TRBJ2-5,TRBV5-6,16,NA
CATQTLSGNTIYF,TRBJ1-3,TRBV10-3,13,NA
CASSSRTRGELFF,TRBJ2-2,TRBV7-8,13,NA
CSGTYNEQFF,TRBJ2-1,TRBV20-1,10,NA
CASSATLGEQFF,TRBJ2-1,TRBV7-3,12,NA
CASSQKSGGPQIPTGELFF,TRBJ2-2,TRBV4-1,19,NA
CSADRDSNQPQHF,TRBJ1-5,TRBV20-1,13,TRBD1
CASSPRDREETQYF,TRBJ2-5,TRBV3-1,14,TRBD1
CASSSLDTAVGTQYF,TRBJ2-5,TRBV5-1,15,NA
CASSFGTRPTNEQYF,TRBJ2-7,TRBV7-6,15,NA
CASSIINEQFF,TRBJ2-1,TRBV7-9,11,NA
CASSYFWDEQFF,TRBJ2-1,TRBV6-2/TRBV6-3,12,NA
CASTWTGRNYGYTF,TRBJ1-2,TRBV6-2/TRBV6-3,14,TRBD1
CASSQVTTGDYGYTF,TRBJ1-2,TRBV4-2,15,TRBD1
CASSPTGTASSYEQYF,TRBJ2-7,TRBV7-2,16,NA
CASSLDRDRAPYEQYF,TRBJ2-7,TRBV7-2,16,TRBD1
CASRPGYRQETQYF,TRBJ2-5,TRBV5-1,14,NA
CASSVNRDRGSTEAFF,TRBJ1-1,TRBV9,16,TRBD1
CASSPRPGRGNYEQYF,TRBJ2-7,TRBV27,16,TRBD2
CASSLGPPNYGYTF,TRBJ1-2,TRBV7-6,14,NA
CASSLSPQGPYEQYF,TRBJ2-7,TRBV27,15,NA
CASSLAVGRGRREQYF,TRBJ2-7,TRBV5-1,16,TRBD1
CASSTRWSEGQYF,TRBJ2-7,TRBV11-2,13,NA
CAISDLRDRGTGELFF,TRBJ2-2,TRBV10-3,16,TRBD1
CASSLVGRGLSMNTEAFF,TRBJ1-1,TRBV7-9,18,TRBD1
CASSRGGFGEQFF,TRBJ2-1,TRBV5-1,13,TRBD2
CASSPEGAYNSPLHF,TRBJ1-6,TRBV12-3/TRBV12-4,15,NA
CASGGGPSTDTQYF,TRBJ2-3,TRBV9,14,TRBD2
CASSLGRTSTDTQYF,TRBJ2-3,TRBV12-3/TRBV12-4,15,TRBD2
CACSRTENTGELFF,TRBJ2-2,TRBV7-9,14,NA
CASSLLIGENEQFF,TRBJ2-1,TRBV7-9,14,NA
CAISGGGAYEQYF,TRBJ2-7,TRBV10-3,13,TRBD2
CASRGPGANVLTF,TRBJ2-6,TRBV6-1,13,NA
CASSQDPSSYNSPLHF,TRBJ1-6,TRBV4-3,16,NA
CASRTSGVETQYF,TRBJ2-5,TRBV6-1,13,TRBD2
CASRDRGRNGANVLTF,TRBJ2-6,TRBV19,16,TRBD1
CASRKHSPGLAGASGTDTQYF,TRBJ2-3,TRBV6-6,21,TRBD2
CASSVDGDSYNEQFF,TRBJ2-1,TRBV9,15,NA